This T cell receptor beta chain was sequenced during a study of T cell clonality in common variable immunodeficiency. Measured with immunoSEQ multiplex PCR; TCRdb has only the in-frame clones, and not every one. The record shows 45,000 to 65,000 clones for this sample, with no singletons present. The CDR3 runs 17 residues. CDR1 is SGHRS, CDR2 YFSETQ, per germline. J lost 2 bases, V lost 4 bases, and 9 bases had no gene match. This clone was found many times. The read stops 3 residues short of the end of the CDR3; the missing end is completed from the germline J gene. The rearrangement uses TRBV5-1 and TRBJ2-2, with TRBD2 matching 9 bases. Sequenced input: peripheral blood mononuclear cells. The clonotype originates from a person aged 18 to 69 in good health. CDR3 DNA, as far as it was read: TGCGCCAGCAGCCCGATGGGACTAGCCCTTAACACCGGGGAG. Protein: CASSPMGLALNTGE. The CDR3 in full is CASSPMGLALNTGELFF.